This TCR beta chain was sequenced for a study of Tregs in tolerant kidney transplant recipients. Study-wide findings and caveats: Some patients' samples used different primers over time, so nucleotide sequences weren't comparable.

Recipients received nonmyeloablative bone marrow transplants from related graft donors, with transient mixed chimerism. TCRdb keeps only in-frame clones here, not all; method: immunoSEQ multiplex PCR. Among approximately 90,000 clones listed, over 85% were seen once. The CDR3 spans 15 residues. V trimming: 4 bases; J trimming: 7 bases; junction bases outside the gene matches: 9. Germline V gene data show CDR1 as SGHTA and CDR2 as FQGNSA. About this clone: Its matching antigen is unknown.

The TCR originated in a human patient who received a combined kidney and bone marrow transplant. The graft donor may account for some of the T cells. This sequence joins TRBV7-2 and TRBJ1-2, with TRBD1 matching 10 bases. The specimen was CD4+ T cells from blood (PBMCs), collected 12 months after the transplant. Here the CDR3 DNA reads TGTGCCAGCAGCTCCGACAGGGGGCGTGGATCTGGCTACACCTTC. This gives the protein CASSSDRGRGSGYTF.